Listed below are T cell receptor beta chains from one sample, sequenced in a study of cytomegalovirus exposure and HLA in healthy donors. Profiled with immunoSEQ multiplex PCR; TCRdb holds only in-frame clones, not every one. This listing includes around 53,000 clones. Sequencing was done on a sample of PBMCs. These receptors were taken from a young man in good health and CMV-seropositive. Each CDR3 is given with its conserved first and last residue. Fields, in order: CDR3 DNA, CDR3 protein, V gene, J gene, D gene. The D gene is left open where the match is weak.

DNA: TGTGCCAGCTCACCATCAGGGGGCACTAATGAAAAACTGTTTTTT
CDR3: CASSPSGGTNEKLFF
V: TRBV18
J: TRBJ1-4
D: TRBD1

DNA: TGTGCCAGCTCAGAGGGACAGGAGAAGACCCAGTACTTC
CDR3: CASSEGQEKTQYF
V: TRBV18
J: TRBJ2-5
D: TRBD1

DNA: TGTGCCAGCAGTTTAGAGATCTACGAGCAGTACTTC
CDR3: CASSLEIYEQYF
V: TRBV28
J: TRBJ2-7
D: NA

DNA: TGTGCCATCAATCCAGTTTCTAGCGGCACAGATACGCAGTATTTT
CDR3: CAINPVSSGTDTQYF
V: TRBV10-3
J: TRBJ2-3
D: NA

DNA: TGCAGCGTACTCACTAGTACAGATACGCAGTATTTT
CDR3: CSVLTSTDTQYF
V: TRBV29-1
J: TRBJ2-3
D: NA

DNA: TGTGCCACCAGCAGAGCGGGAGAGACCCAGTACTTC
CDR3: CATSRAGETQYF
V: TRBV15
J: TRBJ2-5
D: NA

DNA: TGTGCCAGCAGCCTACAGGGAGATAACTATGGCTACACCTTC
CDR3: CASSLQGDNYGYTF
V: TRBV11-3
J: TRBJ1-2
D: NA

DNA: TGCGCCAGCAGCTTGGACAGGGGTCTACCCAACACTGAAGCTTTCTTT
CDR3: CASSLDRGLPNTEAFF
V: TRBV5-1
J: TRBJ1-1
D: TRBD1

DNA: TGTGCCAGCAGTTCCCACTTTTCGGAGGGCTACACCTTC
CDR3: CASSSHFSEGYTF
V: TRBV28
J: TRBJ1-2
D: NA

DNA: TGTGCCAGTAGTATAGGGCTAGCGGACGAGCAGTACTTC
CDR3: CASSIGLADEQYF
V: TRBV19
J: TRBJ2-7
D: TRBD2

DNA: TGTGCCAGCAGGGTGGACTTCTCGTCCACCGGGGAGCTGTTTTTT
CDR3: CASRVDFSSTGELFF
V: TRBV2
J: TRBJ2-2
D: NA

DNA: TGCGCCAGCAGCTGGTCTAAGATGCAGTTCTTC
CDR3: CASSWSKMQFF
V: TRBV5-1
J: TRBJ2-1
D: NA

DNA: TGTGCCAGCTGGGAGGGGCGAGGAAACACCATATATTTT
CDR3: CASWEGRGNTIYF
V: TRBV6-5
J: TRBJ1-3
D: NA

DNA: TGCGCCAGCAGCAAAAGGGGATTGAACACTGAAGCTTTCTTT
CDR3: CASSKRGLNTEAFF
V: TRBV4-1
J: TRBJ1-1
D: NA

DNA: TGTGCCAGCAGTGAACAGGGGGCGGGCATTCAGTACTTC
CDR3: CASSEQGAGIQYF
V: TRBV2
J: TRBJ2-4
D: TRBD1

DNA: TGTGCCAGTAGGGACAGCGTCCGCATTCAGTACTTC
CDR3: CASRDSVRIQYF
V: TRBV19
J: TRBJ2-4
D: NA

DNA: TGTGCCAGCAGCCGAGGACTAGCGGGAGGTGGTTCCTACAATGAGCAGTTCTTC
CDR3: CASSRGLAGGGSYNEQFF
V: TRBV14
J: TRBJ2-1
D: TRBD2

DNA: TGTGCCAGCAGCTTAGTACTAGCGGTTAAGACCGGGGAGCTGTTTTTT
CDR3: CASSLVLAVKTGELFF
V: TRBV11-2
J: TRBJ2-2
D: TRBD2

DNA: TGTGCCAGCGCGACTAGCGGGAGGGGAGAGACCCAGTACTTC
CDR3: CASATSGRGETQYF
V: TRBV7-3
J: TRBJ2-5
D: TRBD2

DNA: TGTGCCAGCAGCTTAGAGGCGGGTTCAGAAGCTTTCTTT
CDR3: CASSLEAGSEAFF
V: TRBV11-2
J: TRBJ1-1
D: NA

DNA: TGCGCCAGCAGCCAAGATTGGGGGGACACTGAAGCTTTCTTT
CDR3: CASSQDWGDTEAFF
V: TRBV4-1
J: TRBJ1-1
D: NA

DNA: TGTGCCAGCAGCCCTATCAGGGGCACAGATACGCAGTATTTT
CDR3: CASSPIRGTDTQYF
V: TRBV7-9
J: TRBJ2-3
D: NA

DNA: TGTGCCAGCAGTCCAAGCGGGAGGAATAAGAATGAGCAGTTCTTC
CDR3: CASSPSGRNKNEQFF
V: TRBV6-5
J: TRBJ2-1
D: TRBD2

DNA: TGTGCCAGCAGTCCCTCTGACAGCTACGAGCAGTACTTC
CDR3: CASSPSDSYEQYF
V: TRBV28
J: TRBJ2-7
D: NA

DNA: TGTGCCAGTAGTATTGGAAGAGACAGTGGTGGCAATCAGCCCCAGCATTTT
CDR3: CASSIGRDSGGNQPQHF
V: TRBV19
J: TRBJ1-5
D: NA

DNA: TGTGCCAGCAGCGCCGGACAGAGAATCTATGGCTACACCTTC
CDR3: CASSAGQRIYGYTF
V: TRBV9
J: TRBJ1-2
D: NA

DNA: TGTGCCTGTACTCCCCCCCATGGCGAGCAGTACTTC
CDR3: CACTPPHGEQYF
V: TRBV30
J: TRBJ2-7
D: NA

DNA: TGTGCCAGCATAGGTGGGTACAGGGTGAACTACGAGCAGTACTTC
CDR3: CASIGGYRVNYEQYF
V: TRBV28
J: TRBJ2-7
D: NA

DNA: TGCAGCGTGGTACCGATGGTAGCGGGATTTCAAGAGACCCAGTACTTC
CDR3: CSVVPMVAGFQETQYF
V: TRBV29-1
J: TRBJ2-5
D: TRBD2

DNA: TGTGCCAGCAGCTGGAGGACAGTAAATGAAAAACTGTTTTTT
CDR3: CASSWRTVNEKLFF
V: TRBV5-8
J: TRBJ1-4
D: NA

DNA: TGTGCCAGCAAGGACAGCTTACGGAGGTTTGAGCAGTACTTC
CDR3: CASKDSLRRFEQYF
V: TRBV6-1
J: TRBJ2-7
D: NA

DNA: TGTGCCAGCAGCTCCAGGGAGAACACTGAAGCTTTCTTT
CDR3: CASSSRENTEAFF
V: TRBV13
J: TRBJ1-1
D: NA

DNA: TGTGCCAGCAGCCAAGACTACCGCGAGCAGTACTTC
CDR3: CASSQDYREQYF
V: TRBV4-2
J: TRBJ2-7
D: NA

DNA: TGTGCCAGCAGTTACGTCGGCGGCCCTAGCACAGATACGCAGTATTTT
CDR3: CASSYVGGPSTDTQYF
V: TRBV6-5
J: TRBJ2-3
D: NA

DNA: TGCGCCAGCAGTAATTGGGCCACCAATCAGCCCCAGCATTTT
CDR3: CASSNWATNQPQHF
V: TRBV10-2
J: TRBJ1-5
D: NA

DNA: TGTGCCAGCGGGGACAGGGACACCGGGGAGCTGCTTTTT
CDR3: CASGDRDTGELLF
V: TRBV6-4
J: TRBJ2-2
D: TRBD1

DNA: TGTGCCAGCAGCTCCCGGGACACGAGCTATGGCTACACCTTC
CDR3: CASSSRDTSYGYTF
V: TRBV7-8
J: TRBJ1-2
D: NA

DNA: TGTGCCAGCAGTGAAACCGAGGGAGGGGGCGGGGAGCTGTTTTTT
CDR3: CASSETEGGGGELFF
V: TRBV6-1
J: TRBJ2-2
D: NA

DNA: TGTGCCAGCAGCAGTCCGCGGGAGAGTTCAGATACGCAGTATTTT
CDR3: CASSSPRESSDTQYF
V: TRBV9
J: TRBJ2-3
D: TRBD2

DNA: TGTGCCAGTAGTATCGGGAGCGGGAGTGTGTCCTACGAGCAGTACTTC
CDR3: CASSIGSGSVSYEQYF
V: TRBV19
J: TRBJ2-7
D: TRBD2

DNA: TGTGCCAGCAGCTTAGGGGCAGGGCATTCACCCCTCCACTTT
CDR3: CASSLGAGHSPLHF
V: TRBV7-8
J: TRBJ1-6
D: NA

DNA: TGTGCCAGCCGTTATTTGACACCGAACACTGAAGCTTTCTTT
CDR3: CASRYLTPNTEAFF
V: TRBV2
J: TRBJ1-1
D: NA

DNA: TGTGCCAGTAGTAAAAGACTAGCGGGGTCTAGCTCCTACGAGCAGTACTTC
CDR3: CASSKRLAGSSSYEQYF
V: TRBV19
J: TRBJ2-7
D: TRBD2

DNA: TGTGCCACCAGCATCGGGGACAGGGGGCTTGAGACCCAGTACTTC
CDR3: CATSIGDRGLETQYF
V: TRBV15
J: TRBJ2-5
D: TRBD1

DNA: TGTGCCAGCAGCTCGCCAACTAGCGGTGATTCGAACACCGGGGAGCTGTTTTTT
CDR3: CASSSPTSGDSNTGELFF
V: TRBV7-2
J: TRBJ2-2
D: TRBD2

DNA: TGTGCCAGCAGCTTAAATCCCTCCGCGCAGTATTTT
CDR3: CASSLNPSAQYF
V: TRBV11-3
J: TRBJ2-3
D: NA

DNA: TGTGCCAGCAGCAAAGCCGGGACAGGGAAGGATACGCAGTATTTT
CDR3: CASSKAGTGKDTQYF
V: TRBV7-8
J: TRBJ2-3
D: TRBD1

DNA: TGTGCCAGCAGCTTACACTATACTACAGATACGCAGTATTTT
CDR3: CASSLHYTTDTQYF
V: TRBV11-3
J: TRBJ2-3
D: NA

DNA: TGTGCCAGTAGTATGGGACAGGGGGCAGATACGCAGTATTTT
CDR3: CASSMGQGADTQYF
V: TRBV19
J: TRBJ2-3
D: TRBD1

DNA: TGTGCCAGCTCACCCCCCGGGACTCCAGATACGCAGTATTTT
CDR3: CASSPPGTPDTQYF
V: TRBV18
J: TRBJ2-3
D: NA

DNA: TGCGCCAGCAGCTTGGTGGGGGGAGAAGGAGATACGCAGTATTTT
CDR3: CASSLVGGEGDTQYF
V: TRBV5-1
J: TRBJ2-3
D: NA

DNA: TGTGCCAGCAGTCCCAGGACAGGGGGCGTCTACGAGCAGTACTTC
CDR3: CASSPRTGGVYEQYF
V: TRBV6-5
J: TRBJ2-7
D: TRBD1